The rows below give T cell receptor beta chains drawn from one sample of a study of technical replicates of blood from several donors. Here immunoSEQ multiplex PCR was the method, and the copy in TCRdb shows in-frame clones only, minus some. The sample holds 60,000 to 65,000 clones, 70% to 90% seen once. The sequenced material came from PBMCs. Receptors were obtained from a human donor in good health. Some clones in this sample may be carry-over from other donors' samples. Both conserved end residues are part of each CDR3. A D gene is named only where the DNA matches it firmly. Only part of the rows carry a size: once, few, many, or a class if the clone is expanded.

CDR3 length: 18; J gene: TRBJ1-5; clone size: NA; V gene: TRBV13; D gene: TRBD1; CDR3 DNA: TGTGCCAGCAGCCTCCCGGGACAGGTGTTCTATAGCAATCAGCCCCAGCATTTT; CDR3 protein: CASSLPGQVFYSNQPQHF
CDR3 length: 15; J gene: TRBJ2-1; clone size: once; V gene: TRBV4-1; D gene: TRBD2; CDR3 DNA: TGCGCCAGCAGCCAAGAACTAGCGGAGTACAATGAGCAGTTCTTC; CDR3 protein: CASSQELAEYNEQFF
CDR3 length: 16; J gene: TRBJ2-1; clone size: NA; V gene: TRBV27; D gene: TRBD2; CDR3 DNA: TGTGCCAGCAGTCCCATTAGCGGGAGCTCCTACAATGAGCAGTTCTTC; CDR3 protein: CASSPISGSSYNEQFF
CDR3 length: 18; J gene: TRBJ2-3; clone size: NA; V gene: TRBV4-3; D gene: TRBD1; CDR3 DNA: TGCGCCAGCAGCCAAGATTACCCTGACAGGGTCGTGGTAGATACGCAGTATTTT; CDR3 protein: CASSQDYPDRVVVDTQYF
CDR3 length: 13; J gene: TRBJ2-2; clone size: NA; V gene: TRBV5-4; D gene: TRBD1; CDR3 DNA: TGTGCCAGCAGACGACAGGGGACCGGGGAGCTGTTTTTT; CDR3 protein: CASRRQGTGELFF
CDR3 length: 15; J gene: TRBJ2-7; clone size: NA; V gene: TRBV27; D gene: TRBD2; CDR3 DNA: TGTGCCAGCAGTTGGGCGGGGGGGGCGTCCTACGAGCAGTACTTC; CDR3 protein: CASSWAGGASYEQYF
CDR3 length: 13; J gene: TRBJ2-7; clone size: NA; V gene: TRBV6-4; D gene: TRBD1; CDR3 DNA: TGTGCCAGCAGTGAAGGGACAGGGGACGAGCAGTACTTC; CDR3 protein: CASSEGTGDEQYF
CDR3 length: 12; J gene: TRBJ2-1; clone size: NA; V gene: TRBV4-1; D gene: NA; CDR3 DNA: TGCGCCAGCAGCCAGCCCGGGATGGAGCAGTTCTTC; CDR3 protein: CASSQPGMEQFF
CDR3 length: 13; J gene: TRBJ2-5; clone size: NA; V gene: TRBV4-1; D gene: NA; CDR3 DNA: TGCGCCAGCAGCCAATGGAGAAAAGAGACCCAGTACTTC; CDR3 protein: CASSQWRKETQYF
CDR3 length: 12; J gene: TRBJ2-2; clone size: NA; V gene: TRBV7-2; D gene: NA; CDR3 DNA: TGTGCCAGCAGCTACTACACCGGGGAGCTGTTTTTT; CDR3 protein: CASSYYTGELFF
CDR3 length: 15; J gene: TRBJ2-2; clone size: NA; V gene: TRBV2; D gene: NA; CDR3 DNA: TGTGCCAGCACCTGGGACACCCCGAACACCGGGGAGCTGTTTTTT; CDR3 protein: CASTWDTPNTGELFF
CDR3 length: 13; J gene: TRBJ2-5; clone size: NA; V gene: TRBV21-1; D gene: NA; CDR3 DNA: TGTGCCAGCAGCAGCGGTGGCGCAGAGACCCAGTACTTC; CDR3 protein: CASSSGGAETQYF
CDR3 length: 17; J gene: TRBJ2-5; clone size: NA; V gene: TRBV7-3; D gene: TRBD2; CDR3 DNA: TGTGCCAGCAGCCTAGGGACTAGCGGGCGCGAGGGAGAGACCCAGTACTTC; CDR3 protein: CASSLGTSGREGETQYF
CDR3 length: 16; J gene: TRBJ2-3; clone size: NA; V gene: TRBV11-3; D gene: TRBD2; CDR3 DNA: TGTGCCAGCAGCTCGGGGACTAGCGGGGGCACAGATACGCAGTATTTT; CDR3 protein: CASSSGTSGGTDTQYF
CDR3 length: 18; J gene: TRBJ2-4; clone size: NA; V gene: TRBV7-2; D gene: TRBD2; CDR3 DNA: TGTGCCAGCAGCGTTAGAGGGCAGGGAGGGCGCGGGGGGAACATTCAGTACTTC; CDR3 protein: CASSVRGQGGRGGNIQYF
CDR3 length: 15; J gene: TRBJ1-1; clone size: NA; V gene: TRBV11-2; D gene: TRBD1; CDR3 DNA: TGTGCCAGCAGCGAGGGGACAGGGGAGAACACTGAAGCTTTCTTT; CDR3 protein: CASSEGTGENTEAFF
CDR3 length: 15; J gene: TRBJ2-7; clone size: NA; V gene: TRBV6-1; D gene: TRBD1; CDR3 DNA: TGTGCCAGCAGTGACCGGGACAGGGGGCCTATAGAGCAGTACTTC; CDR3 protein: CASSDRDRGPIEQYF
CDR3 length: 16; J gene: TRBJ2-7; clone size: NA; V gene: TRBV5-1; D gene: NA; CDR3 DNA: TGCGCCAGCAGCTTGCAGGCGACAGGCAGCTCCTACGAGCAGTACTTC; CDR3 protein: CASSLQATGSSYEQYF
CDR3 length: 13; J gene: TRBJ1-2; clone size: once; V gene: TRBV7-8; D gene: TRBD1; CDR3 DNA: TGTGCCAGCAGCACCCGACAGGGCTTAGGCTACACCTTC; CDR3 protein: CASSTRQGLGYTF
CDR3 length: 15; J gene: TRBJ2-1; clone size: NA; V gene: TRBV2; D gene: NA; CDR3 DNA: TGTGCCAGCCAAAGGGGGGCGGGGGTCTACAATGAGCAGTTCTTC; CDR3 protein: CASQRGAGVYNEQFF
CDR3 length: 14; J gene: TRBJ1-1; clone size: NA; V gene: TRBV27; D gene: NA; CDR3 DNA: TGTGCCAGCAGTTTATCAGGGGAGAACACTGAAGCTTTCTTT; CDR3 protein: CASSLSGENTEAFF
CDR3 length: 16; J gene: TRBJ2-1; clone size: NA; V gene: TRBV4-1; D gene: TRBD2; CDR3 DNA: TGCGCCAGCAGCCCTTACCCCGGGACTAGCGACAATGAGCAGTTCTTC; CDR3 protein: CASSPYPGTSDNEQFF
CDR3 length: 13; J gene: TRBJ1-1; clone size: NA; V gene: TRBV6-6; D gene: NA; CDR3 DNA: TGTGCCAGCAGCGGGGGGGGGAACACTGAAGCTTTCTTT; CDR3 protein: CASSGGGNTEAFF
CDR3 length: 13; J gene: TRBJ1-4; clone size: NA; V gene: TRBV18; D gene: NA; CDR3 DNA: TGTGCCAGCTCACCAATGAGGGGGGAAAAACTGTTTTTT; CDR3 protein: CASSPMRGEKLFF
CDR3 length: 15; J gene: TRBJ1-2; clone size: NA; V gene: TRBV5-1; D gene: NA; CDR3 DNA: TGCGCCAGCAGCTCTGGGGGGGCGAGCAACTATGGCTACACCTTC; CDR3 protein: CASSSGGASNYGYTF
CDR3 length: 17; J gene: TRBJ2-2; clone size: NA; V gene: TRBV11-2; D gene: NA; CDR3 DNA: TGTGCCAGCAGCCTGAGGGGAGGGACAGGGAACACCGGGGAGCTGTTTTTT; CDR3 protein: CASSLRGGTGNTGELFF
CDR3 length: 14; J gene: TRBJ2-2; clone size: NA; V gene: TRBV2; D gene: NA; CDR3 DNA: TGTGCCAGCAGTGAGTTCAGGAACACCGGGGAGCTGTTTTTT; CDR3 protein: CASSEFRNTGELFF
CDR3 length: 14; J gene: TRBJ2-7; clone size: once; V gene: TRBV10-3; D gene: TRBD1; CDR3 DNA: TGTGCCATCAGTGAGTCGGACAGGGGGCGCGAGCAGTACTTC; CDR3 protein: CAISESDRGREQYF
CDR3 length: 12; J gene: TRBJ2-5; clone size: NA; V gene: TRBV5-1; D gene: NA; CDR3 DNA: TGCGCCAGCAGGTTAGGGGAAGAGACCCAGTACTTC; CDR3 protein: CASRLGEETQYF
CDR3 length: 14; J gene: TRBJ2-2; clone size: NA; V gene: TRBV4-1; D gene: NA; CDR3 DNA: TGCGCCAGCAGCCCCGTGTATACTACCGGGGAGCTGTTTTTT; CDR3 protein: CASSPVYTTGELFF
CDR3 length: 12; J gene: TRBJ2-5; clone size: NA; V gene: TRBV2; D gene: NA; CDR3 DNA: TGTGCCAGCAGTGAGATAGTTACCCCCCAGTACTTC; CDR3 protein: CASSEIVTPQYF
CDR3 length: 13; J gene: TRBJ2-2; clone size: NA; V gene: TRBV7-3; D gene: TRBD2; CDR3 DNA: TGTGCCAGCAGTCGAGCGGGGGCGGGGGAGCTGTTTTTT; CDR3 protein: CASSRAGAGELFF
CDR3 length: 14; J gene: TRBJ2-7; clone size: NA; V gene: TRBV10-3; D gene: TRBD2; CDR3 DNA: TGTGCCATCAGTGAGGCCCGGACTAGCGGCGAGCAGTACTTC; CDR3 protein: CAISEARTSGEQYF
CDR3 length: 15; J gene: TRBJ1-5; clone size: NA; V gene: TRBV19; D gene: NA; CDR3 DNA: TGTGCCAGTAGTCGCGGGGGCCAAAGCAATCAGCCCCAGCATTTT; CDR3 protein: CASSRGGQSNQPQHF
CDR3 length: 15; J gene: TRBJ2-7; clone size: NA; V gene: TRBV7-7; D gene: TRBD1; CDR3 DNA: TGTGCCAGCAGCTTAGGACAGGGGGGCTCCTACGAGCAGTACTTC; CDR3 protein: CASSLGQGGSYEQYF
CDR3 length: 15; J gene: TRBJ2-7; clone size: few; V gene: TRBV29-1; D gene: TRBD1; CDR3 DNA: TGCAGCGTTGAAGCCTGGGACAGGGTATCCTACGAGCAGTACTTC; CDR3 protein: CSVEAWDRVSYEQYF
CDR3 length: 14; J gene: TRBJ2-5; clone size: NA; V gene: TRBV11-2; D gene: TRBD2; CDR3 DNA: TGTGCCAGCAGTCATAGCGGGGGCCAGGGGACCCAGTACTTC; CDR3 protein: CASSHSGGQGTQYF
CDR3 length: 15; J gene: TRBJ2-7; clone size: once; V gene: TRBV5-1; D gene: TRBD2; CDR3 DNA: TGCGCCAGCAGCCCAGAGGGTGGGAGGGCCTACGAGCAGTACTTC; CDR3 protein: CASSPEGGRAYEQYF
CDR3 length: 15; J gene: TRBJ1-4; clone size: NA; V gene: TRBV5-1; D gene: TRBD1; CDR3 DNA: TGCGCCAGCAGCTCAACCGGGACAGGAAAAGAAAAACTGTTTTTT; CDR3 protein: CASSSTGTGKEKLFF
CDR3 length: 13; J gene: TRBJ2-7; clone size: NA; V gene: TRBV19; D gene: TRBD1; CDR3 DNA: TGTGCCAGTAGTAGCGGACAGGGACTGGAGCAGTACTTC; CDR3 protein: CASSSGQGLEQYF
CDR3 length: 13; J gene: TRBJ1-1; clone size: NA; V gene: TRBV18; D gene: TRBD1; CDR3 DNA: TGTGCCAGCTCACCCGAGAGGGGGCAGGGAGCTTTCTTT; CDR3 protein: CASSPERGQGAFF
CDR3 length: 13; J gene: TRBJ1-5; clone size: NA; V gene: TRBV5-6; D gene: TRBD1; CDR3 DNA: TGTGCCAGCAGCAACAGGGGATTAGAGCCCCAGCATTTT; CDR3 protein: CASSNRGLEPQHF
CDR3 length: 12; J gene: TRBJ2-7; clone size: once; V gene: TRBV5-1; D gene: NA; CDR3 DNA: TGCGCCAGCAGCCTAGACAGTTACGGACAGTACTTC; CDR3 protein: CASSLDSYGQYF
CDR3 length: 17; J gene: TRBJ2-7; clone size: NA; V gene: TRBV4-1; D gene: TRBD2; CDR3 DNA: TGCGCCAGCAGCCTCGTTAAACTCGGGACTACTTCCAACGAGCAGTACTTC; CDR3 protein: CASSLVKLGTTSNEQYF
CDR3 length: 14; J gene: TRBJ2-7; clone size: NA; V gene: TRBV18; D gene: NA; CDR3 DNA: TGTGCCAGCTCACCCGCTACCTTTTCTGCCGAGCAGTACTTC; CDR3 protein: CASSPATFSAEQYF
CDR3 length: 16; J gene: TRBJ2-3; clone size: NA; V gene: TRBV7-2; D gene: NA; CDR3 DNA: TGTGCCAGCAGCTTAGGAGGTTGGTACGGCACAGATACGCAGTATTTT; CDR3 protein: CASSLGGWYGTDTQYF
CDR3 length: 19; J gene: TRBJ2-5; clone size: NA; V gene: TRBV11-2; D gene: TRBD2; CDR3 DNA: TGTGCCAGCAGCACCTCCCCCCTCCGGCAGCGGGGAGTTGAGGAGACCCAGTACTTC; CDR3 protein: CASSTSPLRQRGVEETQYF
CDR3 length: 17; J gene: TRBJ1-1; clone size: NA; V gene: TRBV5-1; D gene: TRBD1; CDR3 DNA: TGCGCCAGCAGCTGGACCGGGACAGGGGCCATGAACACTGAAGCTTTCTTT; CDR3 protein: CASSWTGTGAMNTEAFF
CDR3 length: 17; J gene: TRBJ2-5; clone size: NA; V gene: TRBV5-4; D gene: NA; CDR3 DNA: TGTGCCAGCAGCTTGGCCCTTCTAACGCCTCCAGGCTATTCCCAGTACTTC; CDR3 protein: CASSLALLTPPGYSQYF
CDR3 length: 12; J gene: TRBJ1-2; clone size: once; V gene: TRBV5-1; D gene: NA; CDR3 DNA: TGCGCCAGCAGCTTTTACAGGGATGGCTACACCTTC; CDR3 protein: CASSFYRDGYTF
CDR3 length: 12; J gene: TRBJ1-2; clone size: once; V gene: TRBV7-9; D gene: NA; CDR3 DNA: TGTGCCAACGGAGTAGGGGTAGGGGGCTACACCTTC; CDR3 protein: CANGVGVGGYTF
CDR3 length: 14; J gene: TRBJ2-7; clone size: NA; V gene: TRBV5-5; D gene: TRBD2; CDR3 DNA: TGTGCCAGCAGCCCCGGTGGACTAGCCTACGAGCAGTACTTC; CDR3 protein: CASSPGGLAYEQYF
CDR3 length: 13; J gene: TRBJ2-1; clone size: NA; V gene: TRBV30; D gene: NA; CDR3 DNA: TGTGCCTGGAGTGTGGGAGCCCGGGGTGAGCAGTTCTTC; CDR3 protein: CAWSVGARGEQFF
CDR3 length: 13; J gene: TRBJ1-3; clone size: NA; V gene: TRBV18; D gene: NA; CDR3 DNA: TGTGCCAGCTCACCGGCAGGAGGAAACACCATATATTTT; CDR3 protein: CASSPAGGNTIYF
CDR3 length: 14; J gene: TRBJ2-1; clone size: NA; V gene: TRBV4-2; D gene: NA; CDR3 DNA: TGTGCCAGCAGCCAAGGACAGGGAGGTGATGAGCAGTTCTTC; CDR3 protein: CASSQGQGGDEQFF
CDR3 length: 17; J gene: TRBJ2-1; clone size: NA; V gene: TRBV4-2; D gene: NA; CDR3 DNA: TGTGCCAGCAGCCAAGATCGGGCTAGCAGCCCCTACAATGAGCAGTTCTTC; CDR3 protein: CASSQDRASSPYNEQFF
CDR3 length: 14; J gene: TRBJ1-1; clone size: NA; V gene: TRBV6-1; D gene: NA; CDR3 DNA: TGTGCCAGCAGTGAAGTAGGGGGGGACACTGAAGCTTTCTTT; CDR3 protein: CASSEVGGDTEAFF
CDR3 length: 13; J gene: TRBJ2-5; clone size: NA; V gene: TRBV5-1; D gene: NA; CDR3 DNA: TGCGCCAGCAGCTTGGCTAGACAAGAGACCCAGTACTTC; CDR3 protein: CASSLARQETQYF
CDR3 length: 15; J gene: TRBJ1-5; clone size: NA; V gene: TRBV7-9; D gene: NA; CDR3 DNA: TGTGCCAGCAGCTTCACGGGGAATAGCAATCAGCCCCAGCATTTT; CDR3 protein: CASSFTGNSNQPQHF